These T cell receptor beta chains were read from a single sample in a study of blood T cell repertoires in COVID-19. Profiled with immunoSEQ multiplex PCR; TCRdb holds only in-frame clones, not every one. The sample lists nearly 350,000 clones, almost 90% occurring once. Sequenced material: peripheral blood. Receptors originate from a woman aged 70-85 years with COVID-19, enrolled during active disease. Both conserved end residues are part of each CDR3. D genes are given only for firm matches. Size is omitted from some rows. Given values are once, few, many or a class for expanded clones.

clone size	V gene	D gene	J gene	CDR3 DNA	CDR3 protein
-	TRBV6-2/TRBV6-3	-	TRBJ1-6	TGTGCCAGCAGTCGAAGGGACTCCCGGGGGATTTCACCCCTCCACTTT	CASSRRDSRGISPLHF
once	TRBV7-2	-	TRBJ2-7	TGTGCCAGCAGCCCGGGGAGACTCTCCTACGAGCAGTACTTC	CASSPGRLSYEQYF
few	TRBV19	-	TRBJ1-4	TGTGCCACCCAAGCAAAATCTGAAAAACTGTTTTTT	CATQAKSEKLFF
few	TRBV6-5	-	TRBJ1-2	TGTGCCAGCACCGGACAGAACTATGGCTACACCTTC	CASTGQNYGYTF
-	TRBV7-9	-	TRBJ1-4	TGTGCCAGCAGCCCGGGAAATCTAGGTGAAAAACTGTTTTTT	CASSPGNLGEKLFF
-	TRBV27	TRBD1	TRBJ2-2	TGTGCCAGCAGACCTACAGGGGAAACAGCCGGGGAGCTGTTTTTT	CASRPTGETAGELFF
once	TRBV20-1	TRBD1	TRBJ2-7	TGCAGTGCTAACAGGGGCTCCGAGCAGTACTTC	CSANRGSEQYF
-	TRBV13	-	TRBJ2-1	TGTGCCAGCAGCTTAGTAGGGACACGAACGGATGAGCAGTTCTTC	CASSLVGTRTDEQFF
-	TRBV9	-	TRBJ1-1	TGTGCCAGCAGTGCTACTACAGACAGCACTGAAGCTTTCTTT	CASSATTDSTEAFF
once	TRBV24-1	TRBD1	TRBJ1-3	TGTGCCACCAGTGATCCTCGACAGGGCGTGGGAAACACCATATATTTT	CATSDPRQGVGNTIYF
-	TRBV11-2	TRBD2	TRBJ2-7	TGTGCCAGCAGCAACGGGGGGGCCTACGAGCAGTACTTC	CASSNGGAYEQYF
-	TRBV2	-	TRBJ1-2	TGTGCCAGCAGTGTAGGGGAAACCCATGGCTACACCTTC	CASSVGETHGYTF
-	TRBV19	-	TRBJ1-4	TGTGCCAGTAGTAACCCGGGGAGACTGTTTTTT	CASSNPGRLFF
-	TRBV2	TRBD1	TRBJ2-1	TGTGCCAGCAGCCCGACAGGGTTGAATGAGCAGTTCTTC	CASSPTGLNEQFF
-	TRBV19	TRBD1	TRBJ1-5	TGTGCCAGTAGTATGACGGGACAGGGGGCACAGCCCCAGCATTTT	CASSMTGQGAQPQHF
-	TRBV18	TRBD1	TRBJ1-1	TGTGCCAGCTCACCACCGAGGGGGACAGGGTTCACTGAAGCTTTCTTT	CASSPPRGTGFTEAFF